The sample holds one count of the clone carrying this TCR beta chain. The antigen remains undetermined. The sample originates from a study of identifying expanded T cells in peripheral blood. Study observations and caveats: Variance in clone template counts between roughly two-week samples significantly increased with total template count across all healthy donors.

Sequencing was performed with immunoSEQ multiplex PCR; in TCRdb, only in-frame clones are kept and a portion is missing. The sample records about 78,000 clones, roughly 86% being singletons. Per the germline V gene, CDR1 is SGHTA and CDR2 is FQGTGA. This CDR3 spans 14 amino acids. The ends were cut back, 6 bases at V and 0 bases at J, with 8 bases in the middle. This receptor was identified in a person aged 18 to 75 in good health. The chain is built from TRBV7-3 and TRBJ2-2; D assignment may be TRBD1 or TRBD2 (5 bases each). The sample comprised blood. CDR3 nucleotides: TGTGCCAGCAGAGGGGAGTCGAACACCGGGGAGCTGTTTTTT. This gives the protein CASRGESNTGELFF.